This T cell receptor (beta chain) was captured by sequencing in a study of beta chain features in type 1 diabetes. Germline loops: CDR1 SGHTA, CDR2 FQGNSA. The CDR3 has 15 residues. The trim removed 4 bases at V and 4 bases at J, leaving 7 bases unmatched. Every bit of the isolated RNA underwent reverse transcription, so sequencing read expressed TCRB transcripts. The method was immunoSEQ multiplex PCR; TCRdb's version includes in-frame clones alone and lacks a portion of them. Of tens of thousands of clones listed, around 68% were seen once; the top ten hold roughly 1.2%. Whole-study results and caveats: TCRB CDR3s from Type 1 diabetes patients were moderately but significantly shorter in all four CD4+ subsets. Naive, central memory and Treg TCRB repertoires appeared more alike in patients than in healthy donors.

Sorted populations all had greater than 95% purity. Comments on this clone: The target antigen is unknown.

V gene TRBV7-2 combines with J gene TRBJ2-5; 9 bases match TRBD1. This TCR was sampled from a woman in her 40s with type 1 diabetes. The sequenced sample consisted of stem cell memory CD4+ T cells from blood. The CDR3 here is CASSYRDREPETQYF. CDR3 bases: TGTGCCAGCAGCTACCGGGACAGGGAACCAGAGACCCAGTACTTC.